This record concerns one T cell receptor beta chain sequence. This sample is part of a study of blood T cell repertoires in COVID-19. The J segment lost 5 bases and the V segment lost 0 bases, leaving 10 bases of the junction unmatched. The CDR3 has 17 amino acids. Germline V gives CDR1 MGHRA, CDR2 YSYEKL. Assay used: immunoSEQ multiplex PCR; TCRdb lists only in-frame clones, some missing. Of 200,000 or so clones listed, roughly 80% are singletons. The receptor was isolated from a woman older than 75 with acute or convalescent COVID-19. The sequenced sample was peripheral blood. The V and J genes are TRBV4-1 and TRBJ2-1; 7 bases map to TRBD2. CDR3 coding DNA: TGCGCCAGCAGCCAAGATGAGGGTCTAGCGGAAAACAATGAGCAGTTCTTC. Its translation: CASSQDEGLAENNEQFF.